Each of the 8 T cell receptor beta chains below was sequenced from the same sample in a study of T-cell reconstitution after alpha-beta-depleted transplantation in children (dated by TCRdb to 2016 to 2017). The method behind the library was PCR. TCRdb shows the sequencer as Illumina HiSeq 2500. TCR libraries were prepared with molecular barcoding, using unique molecular identifiers to normalize TCRbeta repertoire quantification. TCRdb applied fastp at Q25 and MiXCR to the public reads, then kept only in-frame beta chains. One record per CDR3 amino acid sequence lists the most common genes and DNA. This sample has about 610,000 distinct CDR3 sequences in its table, and under 12% of those were observed once. The top ten clones comprise about 4% of the sample. The source material was PBMCs from the stem cell graft donor, sampled from the stem cell graft. These receptors all come from a human donor who donated a stem cell graft to a child with acute myeloid leukemia.

There are a few counts of this clonotype. The chain combines TRBV7-9 with TRBJ2-7; 8 bases agree with TRBD1. Trimming at V came to 5 bases and at J to 6 bases, leaving 9 bases not matched to a gene. Germline V CDR1 and CDR2: SEHNR, FQNEAQ (reference sequence). CDR3 length equals 14 residues. CDR3 amino acids: CASSPGQGWAEQYF. CDR3 sequence (DNA): TGTGCCAGCAGCCCAGGACAGGGTTGGGCCGAGCAGTACTTC.

Many counts were recorded for this clonotype. The chain is built from TRBV12-3 or TRBV12-4 and TRBJ2-7; tentative D call: TRBD1 (6 bases). The CDR3 contains 14 residues. The ends were cut back, 5 bases at V and 1 base at J, with 12 bases in the middle. DNA of the CDR3: TGTGCCAGCAGTCCCGACAGGACTTCCTACGAGCAGTACTTC. Translated: CASSPDRTSYEQYF.

This clonotype was seen many times. J is TRBJ1-5 and V is TRBV15; no reliable D call. Germline V lookup: CDR1 LNHNV, CDR2 YYDKDF (reference sequence). This CDR3 region has 12 residues. Deletions cut 5 bases from V and 4 bases from J, with 6 bases between. CDR3: CATSVGNQPQHF. The CDR3 DNA reads TGTGCCACCAGCGTAGGGAATCAGCCCCAGCATTTT.

This clonotype came up once. The chain joins TRBV27 to TRBJ1-2; the D gene is possibly TRBD1 (5 bases). The germline V gene encodes CDR1 MNHEY and CDR2 SMNVEV (reference sequence). The V and J ends lost 6 bases and 0 bases respectively, with 17 bases between them. This CDR3 has 16 residues. The DNA for the CDR3 is TGTGCCAGCAGAGACCTCGGGACTCAAGCTAACTATGGCTACACCTTC. It codes for CASRDLGTQANYGYTF.

This sequence joins TRBV28 and TRBJ2-5; D is possibly TRBD2 (7 bases). Germline-derived CDR1 and CDR2 are MDHEN and SYDVKM. With 7 bases removed from V and 2 bases from J, the gap between germline ends came to 17 bases. There are 15 residues in the CDR3. CDR3 residues: CASTLQGGGQETQYF. DNA of the CDR3: TGTGCCAGCACATTACAGGGCGGGGGACAAGAGACCCAGTACTTC.

This clonotype was counted a few times. The chain employs TRBV20-1 and TRBJ2-5, with D perhaps assigned TRBD1 or TRBD2 (7 bases each). The V end lost 2 bases, the J end lost 5 bases, and 9 bases lay between the germline ends. Per the germline V gene, CDR1 is DFQATT and CDR2 is SNEGSKA (reference sequence). The CDR3 is 12 amino acids. The CDR3 bases are TGCAGTGCTAGACAGGGGGGGGAGACCCAGTACTTC. It yields the protein CSARQGGETQYF.

This clonotype has ten or more counts. The gene calls are TRBV7-2 and TRBJ2-7; tentative D call: TRBD1 (5 bases). V was pared by 1 base and J by 0 bases, with 13 bases between. The CDR3 has 16 residues. The V gene's germline CDR1 is SGHTA and CDR2 FQGNSA. In DNA form, the CDR3 reads TGTGCCAGCAGCTTAGGCCAAAGACAGTTCTCCTACGAGCAGTACTTC. Its translation: CASSLGQRQFSYEQYF.

Ten or more counts support this clonotype. The chain links TRBV29-1 to TRBJ2-6; D is unresolved. The germline CDR1 and CDR2 sequences are SQVTM and ANQGSEA. The CDR3 has 12 residues. V lost 4 bases, J lost 1 base, and 2 bases lay in between. As DNA, the CDR3 is TGCAGCGTTGGGTCTGGGGCCAACGTCCTGACTTTC. Encoded protein: CSVGSGANVLTF.